This TCR beta chain was captured in a study of spatial heterogeneity in lung cancer. Regarding time point: sample taken at primary tumor resection. The CDR3 has 18 amino acids. Germline-derived CDR1 and CDR2 are SGHNT and YYREEE (reference sequence). Trimming removed 0 bases from V and 3 bases from J; junction bases left unmatched: 11. The sample holds many counts of this clonotype. Every cDNA TCR molecule received its own unique molecular identifier. TCRdb re-called the 5' RACE reads with MiXCR, one entry per CDR3 protein. This sample has tens of thousands of distinct CDR3 sequences, with 8% found just once.

Sequences were derived from PBMCs, sampled at surgery. The chain couples TRBV5-4 to TRBJ2-7; 11 bases align to TRBD2. This receptor was identified in a male donor with early-stage non-small cell lung cancer. The DNA of the CDR3 is TGTGCCAGCAGCTTGGAAGGACTAGCGGGTACCAACCACTACGAGCAGTACTTC. Its protein is CASSLEGLAGTNHYEQYF.